This T cell receptor beta chain was sequenced in a study of blood T cell repertoires in COVID-19. Study as a whole: Acute and convalescent COVID-19 specimens originated in the United States, Italy and Spain. The analysed material was cDNA or gDNA that came from T cells, B-cell-depleted T cells, or PBMCs.

Authors' data handling: Researchers report that nucleated cell counts were estimated from reference gene primer amplification. Profiling relied on immunoSEQ multiplex PCR, and the TCRdb table lists in-frame clones only, not all of them. V, J and clone size reflect that table, while D and trimming were determined from the DNA. The sample lists 150,000 to 160,000 clones, around 89% seen once, with about 16% in the top ten. This CDR3 is 14 amino acids long. The V gene end was trimmed by 5 bases and the J gene end by 6 bases; junction bases not matched to a gene: 5. Germline lookup yields CDR1 SGHVS and CDR2 FQNEAQ.

The sequence came from a woman aged 35 to 49 with acute or convalescent COVID-19. This chain connects TRBV7-8 to TRBJ2-7; TRBD1 matches 12 bases. Sample: peripheral blood. The CDR3 DNA reads TGTGCCAGCAGCGCAGGGACAGGGGGCGCCGAGCAGTACTTC. It yields the protein CASSAGTGGAEQYF.